The entry below gives a single TCR beta chain sequence along with its context. This specimen belongs to a study of blood T cell repertoires in COVID-19. Whole-study context: Sample material is recorded as cDNA or gDNA derived from T cells, B-cell-depleted T cells, or PBMCs.

Under the authors' procedure: Counts of nucleated cells, estimated from reference gene primer amplification, were obtained. The repertoire was sequenced with immunoSEQ multiplex PCR; TCRdb's copy has only in-frame clones and lacks some. V and J calls and clone size are copied from that table; D and trimming were computed from the DNA. Here the sample spans around 68,000 clones, 70% to 85% being singletons. This CDR3 has 12 amino acids. V shed 3 bases and J shed 4 bases, with 4 bases lying between them. Germline lookup yields CDR1 SNHLY and CDR2 FYNNEI. The clonotype originates from a woman aged 50 to 65 with acute or convalescent COVID-19. The J gene is TRBJ1-3, the V gene TRBV2; unclear D gene. Sequenced: peripheral blood. The CDR3 is CASSEEGNTIYF. DNA of the CDR3: TGTGCCAGCAGTGAGGAGGGAAACACCATATATTTT.